This note documents a single T cell receptor beta chain sequence. Its target is unknown. Profiled with immunoSEQ multiplex PCR; TCRdb holds only in-frame clones, not every one. The sample contains some 130,000 clones, approximately 85% of which appear only once. The data were obtained in a study of T cell responses to AZD1222 COVID-19 vaccine. Study-level findings and limits: Unmutated variant regions are reportedly the target of nearly half of TCRs that are spike-specific. Baseline seropositivity occurred in only a handful of AZD1222 recipients. Donors skewed white British and female; clonal diversity was possibly underestimated. Spike-specific TCR breadth and depth went up after people got two AZD1222 doses.

Between the trimmed V and J ends, which lost 5 bases and 7 bases, there was a span of 11 bases. This CDR3 comprises 13 residues. The TCR originated in an adult who received the MenACWY meningococcal vaccine as a control. This chain connects TRBV12-3 or TRBV12-4 to TRBJ2-2; D tentatively reads TRBD1 or TRBD2 (5 bases each). Here the sequenced sample was peripheral blood, taken 28 days after the second dose of the MenACWY control vaccine. The CDR3 bases are TGTGCCAGCAGTCCCGGTGGGGGCGGGGAGCTGTTTTTT. Translating it yields CASSPGGGGELFF.